The 15 T cell receptor beta chains given below trace back to one sample, sequenced in a study of OX40 agonist ivuxolimab in advanced cancers. The table came from immunoSEQ multiplex PCR; TCRdb's copy has only in-frame clones and leaves some out. Here the sample spans around 26,000 clones, 70% to 90% being singletons. The sample consisted of CD4+ or CD8+ T cells sorted from blood, taken in a trial of the OX40 agonist ivuxolimab. The receptors stem from an adult with an advanced solid tumor such as melanoma, head and neck, liver or kidney cancer.

V usage is TRBV5-4 and J usage is TRBJ2-3; 8 bases match TRBD2. Germline V lookup: CDR1 SGHNT, CDR2 YYREEE (reference sequence). This CDR3 is built from 16 residues. V lost 0 bases, J lost 2 bases, and 5 bases stayed unmatched. The chain's CDR3 is CASSLDRGGLTDTQYF. The CDR3 nucleotides read TGTGCCAGCAGCTTGGACCGGGGGGGCCTCACAGATACGCAGTATTTT. The whole variable domain, filled in from reference TRBV5-4 and TRBJ2-3, reads ETGVTQSPTHLIKTRGQQVTLRCSSQSGHNTVSWYQQALGQGPQFIFQYYREEENGRGNFPPRFSGLQFPNYSSELNVNALELDDSALYLCASSLDRGGLTDTQYFGPGTRLTVL.

This clone occurred once. The rearrangement links TRBV6-5 to TRBJ1-2, with D tentatively TRBD1 (6 bases). Germline-derived CDR1 and CDR2 are MNHEY and SVGAGI. CDR3 size: 14 residues. Deletions cut 0 bases from V and 5 bases from J, with 10 bases between. CDR3 residues: CASSYSTTGYGYTF. CDR3 sequence (DNA): TGTGCCAGCAGTTACTCGACTACAGGGTATGGCTACACCTTC.

In its sample, this clone was seen a few times. The V call is TRBV4-2, the J call TRBJ2-7; D remains unclear. The CDR3 covers 15 residues. Trimming removed 4 bases at V and 1 base at J, with 14 bases between. Germline V gene data show CDR1 as LGHNA and CDR2 as YNFKEQ. CDR3 coding DNA: TGTGCCAGCAGCCCCCAGAGGCTCCTGTCCTACGAGCAGTACTTC. This encodes CASSPQRLLSYEQYF.

As for this clone: A read error may account for a junction end that differs from germline. J is TRBJ1-1 and V is TRBV10-3; tentative D call: TRBD1 (6 bases). Germline V lookup: CDR1 ENHRY, CDR2 SYGVKD. The CDR3 sequence is 11 residues long. The CDR3: CAISESRGWRF. The CDR3 DNA follows: TGTGCCATCAGTGAGTCTAGGGGGTGGAGATTT.

Written as DNA, the CDR3 is TGCGCCAGCAGCGTAACCGGGACTAGTGGATACGAGCAGTACTTC. Its translation is CASSVTGTSGYEQYF. The chain combines TRBV5-1 with TRBJ2-7; 8 bases match TRBD2. Germline V gene lookup returns CDR1 SGHRS and CDR2 YFSETQ. J lost 4 bases, V lost 4 bases, and 10 bases had no gene match. The CDR3 totals 15 residues.

The chain links TRBV5-1 to TRBJ2-7, with D unresolved. The CDR3 has 13 residues. Trimming took 3 bases from V and 5 from J, leaving 12 bases between them. Per the germline V gene, CDR1 is SGHRS and CDR2 is YFSETQ. The CDR3 coding sequence is TGCGCCAGCAGCTCCGACAAAGAGAACGAGCAGTACTTC. Protein: CASSSDKENEQYF.

This clone was seen just once. V and J are TRBV4-2 and TRBJ1-1, with 9 positions matching TRBD1. Unmatched junction bases numbered 5, after V lost 4 bases and J lost 5 bases. Germline values: CDR1 LGHNA, CDR2 YNFKEQ. There are 14 residues in the CDR3. The CDR3 loop is CASSRGQGTTEAFF. CDR3 DNA: TGTGCCAGCAGCCGGGGACAGGGTACGACTGAAGCTTTCTTT.

The table lists this clone with a count of one. The V gene is TRBV7-9, the J gene TRBJ2-1, with D maybe TRBD1 (5 bases). Per germline, CDR1 SEHNR and CDR2 FQNEAQ (reference sequence). Deletions cut 0 bases from V and 10 bases from J, with 10 bases between. CDR3 size: 13 residues. The CDR3 protein is CASSLALTVEQFF. As DNA, the CDR3 is TGTGCCAGCAGCTTAGCCTTGACAGTAGAGCAGTTCTTC.

The chain recombines TRBV10-2 with TRBJ2-1; D call uncertain. Trimming pared 4 bases from V and 0 bases from J, leaving 7 bases between. Germline assignment: CDR1 WSHSY and CDR2 SAAADI. This CDR3 is 14 amino acids long. CDR3 nucleotide sequence: TGCGCCAGCAGTGTAGTGAGCTCCTACAATGAGCAGTTCTTC. Encoded protein: CASSVVSSYNEQFF.

In this sample, this clone turned up once. The chain has TRBV27 and TRBJ2-1; 10 bases map to TRBD2. From germline, CDR1 is MNHEY and CDR2 SMNVEV (reference sequence). The CDR3 covers 15 residues. The ends lost 2 bases at V and 5 bases at J; junction bases unmatched: 3. The CDR3 sequence is CASSLGTSADNEQFF. For the CDR3, the DNA is TGTGCCAGCAGTTTAGGGACTAGCGCTGACAATGAGCAGTTCTTC.

The CDR3 DNA follows: TGTGCCAGCAGCTCTTTGCGACAGGGCCATGGAAACACCATATATTTT. As protein: CASSSLRQGHGNTIYF. The chain recombines TRBV13 with TRBJ1-3; TRBD1 matches at 7 bases. Germline V gives CDR1 PRHDT, CDR2 FYEKMQ (reference sequence). V lost 4 bases, J lost 3 bases, and 9 bases stayed unmatched. The CDR3 has 16 residues.

This chain uses TRBV18 with TRBJ2-3, with TRBD1 matching 10 bases. Germline lookup yields CDR1 KGHSH and CDR2 LQKENI. The V segment lost 5 bases and the J segment 5 bases; nucleotides outside the gene matches: 7. The CDR3 contains 15 residues. The DNA for the CDR3 is TGTGCCAGCTCAATGCGGACAGGGGGACAAGATACGCAGTATTTT. Translation gives CASSMRTGGQDTQYF.

The chain carries TRBV5-5 and TRBJ2-7; D not certain. Trimming removed 0 bases from V and 6 bases from J, with 13 bases in between. Germline V gives CDR1 SGHKS, CDR2 YYEKEE (reference sequence). This CDR3 is built from 14 residues. This CDR3 reads CASSLVQFWVEQYF. The CDR3 DNA is TGTGCCAGCAGCTTGGTCCAGTTCTGGGTCGAGCAGTACTTC.

V and J are TRBV9 and TRBJ1-1; D perhaps matches TRBD1 (6 bases). Germline V gene lookup returns CDR1 SGDLS and CDR2 YYNGEE. The CDR3 is 13 residues long. Trimming removed 4 bases from V and 5 bases from J, with 12 bases in between. The CDR3 sequence: CASSPRGGTEAFF. The CDR3, as DNA: TGTGCCAGCAGCCCTAGGGGGGGGACTGAAGCTTTCTTT.

V and J are TRBV27 and TRBJ2-7; perhaps TRBD1 as D (5 bases). CDR3 length: 10 amino acids. Deletions cut 8 bases from V and 9 bases from J, with 11 bases between. Germline CDR1 MNHEY, CDR2 SMNVEV (reference sequence). CDR3 DNA: TGTGCCAGCGGTGGGGCCAGGCAGTACTTC. As protein: CASGGARQYF.